This section outlines one T cell receptor beta chain sequence together with its context. These data originate in a study of cytomegalovirus exposure and HLA in healthy donors. With 60 Vbeta and 13 Jbeta primers, the PCR was carried out. TCRdb keeps only in-frame clones here, not all; method: immunoSEQ multiplex PCR. The table shows 100,000 to 150,000 clones, with over 70% occurring only once. Sequencing was performed on PBMCs. The receptor comes from a man between 18 and 29 years old in good health and CMV-seropositive.

The CDR3 sequence: CASTRGIGELFF. The CDR3, as DNA: TGTGCCAGTACCCGGGGGATCGGGGAGCTGTTTTTT. The chain uses TRBV19 and TRBJ2-2; TRBD2 is a possible D gene (6 bases). The CDR3 is 12 amino acids. V lost 7 bases and J 7 bases, leaving 10 bases between the germline ends. CDR1 and CDR2 from the germline V gene are LNHDA and SQIVND (reference sequence).